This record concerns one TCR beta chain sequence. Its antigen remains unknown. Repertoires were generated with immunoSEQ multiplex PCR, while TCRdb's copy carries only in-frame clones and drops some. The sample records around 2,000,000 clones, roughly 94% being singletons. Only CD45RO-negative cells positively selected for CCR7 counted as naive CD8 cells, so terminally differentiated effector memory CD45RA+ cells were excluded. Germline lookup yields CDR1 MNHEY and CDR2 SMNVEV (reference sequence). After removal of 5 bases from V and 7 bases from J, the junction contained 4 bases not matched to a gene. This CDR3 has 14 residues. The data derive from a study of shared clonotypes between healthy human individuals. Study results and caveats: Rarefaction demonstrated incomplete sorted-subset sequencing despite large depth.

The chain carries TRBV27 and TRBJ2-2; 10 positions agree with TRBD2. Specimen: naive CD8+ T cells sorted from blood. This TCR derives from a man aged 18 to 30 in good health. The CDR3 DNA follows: TGTGCCAGCAGTGCGGGACTAGCGAACGGGGAGCTGTTTTTT. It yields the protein CASSAGLANGELFF.